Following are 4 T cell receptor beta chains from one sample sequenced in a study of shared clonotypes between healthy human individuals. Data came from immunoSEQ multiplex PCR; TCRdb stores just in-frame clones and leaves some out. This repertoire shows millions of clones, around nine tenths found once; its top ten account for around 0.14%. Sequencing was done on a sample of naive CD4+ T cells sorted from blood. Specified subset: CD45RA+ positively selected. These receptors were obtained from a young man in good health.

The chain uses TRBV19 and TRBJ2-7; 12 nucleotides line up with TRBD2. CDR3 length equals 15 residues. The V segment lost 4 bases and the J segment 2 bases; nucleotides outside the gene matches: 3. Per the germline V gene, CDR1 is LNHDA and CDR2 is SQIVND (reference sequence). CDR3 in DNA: TGTGCCAGTAGTAGACTAGCGGGAGATACCTACGAGCAGTACTTC. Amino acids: CASSRLAGDTYEQYF.

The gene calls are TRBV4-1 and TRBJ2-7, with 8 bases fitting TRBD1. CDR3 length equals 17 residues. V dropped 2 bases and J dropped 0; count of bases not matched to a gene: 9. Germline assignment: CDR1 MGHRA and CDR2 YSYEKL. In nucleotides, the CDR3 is TGCGCCAGCAGCCAACCTACTGGGACAGGAACCTCCTACGAGCAGTACTTC. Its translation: CASSQPTGTGTSYEQYF.

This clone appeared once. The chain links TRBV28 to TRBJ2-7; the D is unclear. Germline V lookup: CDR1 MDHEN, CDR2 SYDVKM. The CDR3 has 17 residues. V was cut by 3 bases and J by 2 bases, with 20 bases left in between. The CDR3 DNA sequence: TGTGCCAGCAGTTTTCGGCAGGTGGGAATCAGGCCCTACGAGCAGTACTTC. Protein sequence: CASSFRQVGIRPYEQYF.

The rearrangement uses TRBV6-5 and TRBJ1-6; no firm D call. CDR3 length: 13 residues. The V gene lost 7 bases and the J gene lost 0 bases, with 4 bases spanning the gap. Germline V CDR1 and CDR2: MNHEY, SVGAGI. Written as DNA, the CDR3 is TGTGCCAGCAAGGGCTCCTATAATTCACCCCTCCACTTT. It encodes CASKGSYNSPLHF.